This passage covers 3 T cell receptor beta chains from one sample sequenced in a study of blood T cell repertoires in COVID-19. The assay was immunoSEQ multiplex PCR, and TCRdb's table has in-frame clones only and misses some. The data show about 170,000 clones, roughly 80% seen once. The sample consisted of peripheral blood. The receptors here all came from a man between 18 and 29 years old with active or convalescent COVID-19.

The chain combines TRBV4-1 with TRBJ2-5, with a possible D match to TRBD2 (5 bases). The CDR3 covers 14 residues. The V and J ends lost 4 bases and 2 bases respectively, with 11 bases between them. Germline CDR1 reads MGHRA; CDR2 reads YSYEKL. The CDR3 sequence: CASSLVDLQETQYF. For the CDR3, the DNA is TGCGCCAGCAGCCTGGTGGACTTACAAGAGACCCAGTACTTC.

The genes are TRBV7-9 and TRBJ2-5; 7 positions match TRBD2. Losses at the gene ends were 0 bases for V and 4 bases for J; bases not matched to a gene: 2. CDR1 is SEHNR and CDR2 is FQNEAQ in the germline V gene (reference sequence). The CDR3 extends over 14 amino acids. The DNA of the CDR3 is TGTGCCAGCAGCTTAGCGGGGGGGTTAGAGACCCAGTACTTC. Amino acid sequence: CASSLAGGLETQYF.

A few counts support this clone. This chain connects TRBV19 to TRBJ2-1; 14 bases agree with TRBD2. Trimming took 4 bases from V and 4 from J; bases not matched to a gene: 0. Germline assignment: CDR1 LNHDA and CDR2 SQIVND (reference sequence). The CDR3 sequence is 15 residues long. The CDR3 sequence is CASSRTSGRYNEQFF. The DNA for the CDR3 is TGTGCCAGTAGTAGGACTAGCGGGAGGTACAATGAGCAGTTCTTC.